This T cell receptor beta chain was recovered during a study of response to subunit inactivated influenza vaccine. The study's findings and limits: The study's authors posited that every seasonal influenza vaccination enlists few new T cells.

The CDR3 loop spans 16 amino acids. Germline V gene data show CDR1 as DFQATT and CDR2 as SNEGSKA (reference sequence). V dropped 0 bases and J dropped 7 bases, with 22 bases sitting between them. Using its own MiXCR run on the RT-PCR reads, TCRdb lists one record per CDR3 protein. The repertoire includes 300,000 to 350,000 distinct CDR3 sequences, around a fifth of them detected once, and 9.5% to 13% sits in the top ten. Note on this clonotype: Its antigen is undetermined.

The chain combines TRBV20-1 with TRBJ2-7; maybe TRBD1 (5 bases). This receptor was obtained from a man aged 45 to 75 who received an inactivated influenza vaccine. Sequences were derived from PBMCs from blood, sampled 21 months after vaccination. The CDR3 protein is CSARDLDRDGGREQYF. The DNA of the CDR3 is TGCAGTGCTAGAGATCTTGACAGAGACGGTGGTAGGGAGCAGTACTTC.